The clone carrying this TCR beta chain was counted a single time. Other DNA sequences from this sample encode an identical CDR3 as well. The entry originates in a study of T cell changes during pregnancy in multiple sclerosis. The V and J ends lost 4 bases and 1 base respectively, with 11 bases between them. Germline CDR1 and CDR2: SGDLS and YYNGEE. The CDR3 sequence is 14 residues long. Libraries were prepared by immunoSEQ multiplex PCR; TCRdb keeps only in-frame clonotypes and omits some of them. The sample yields tens of thousands of clones, over 85% seen once. The sequence was obtained from a female donor with multiple sclerosis, enrolled in a pregnancy study. The V call is TRBV9, the J call TRBJ1-1, with TRBD1 as a possible D gene (6 bases). The sequencing used CD4+ T cells from peripheral blood mononuclear cells, collected before pregnancy. The CDR3 loop reads CASSPTTGNTEAFF. In DNA, the CDR3 is TGTGCCAGCAGCCCGACGACAGGGAACACTGAAGCTTTCTTT.